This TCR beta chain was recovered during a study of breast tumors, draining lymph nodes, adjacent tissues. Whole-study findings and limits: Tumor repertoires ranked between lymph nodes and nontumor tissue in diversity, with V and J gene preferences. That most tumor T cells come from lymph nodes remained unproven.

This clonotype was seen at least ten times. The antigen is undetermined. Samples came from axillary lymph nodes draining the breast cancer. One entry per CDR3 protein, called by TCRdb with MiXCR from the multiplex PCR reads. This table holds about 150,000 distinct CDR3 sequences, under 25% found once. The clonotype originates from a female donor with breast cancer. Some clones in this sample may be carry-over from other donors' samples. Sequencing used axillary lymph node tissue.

This chain's CDR3 is CSARLAGKQETQYF. In DNA form, the CDR3 reads TGCAGTGCCAGACTAGCGGGCAAGCAAGAGACCCAGTACTTC. J is TRBJ2-5 and V is TRBV20-1; 10 bases are a match to TRBD2. With 6 bases clipped from V and 2 bases from J, the junction kept 6 bases outside the gene matches. CDR1 is DFQATT and CDR2 is SNEGSKA in the germline V gene (reference sequence). CDR3 length: 14 amino acids.